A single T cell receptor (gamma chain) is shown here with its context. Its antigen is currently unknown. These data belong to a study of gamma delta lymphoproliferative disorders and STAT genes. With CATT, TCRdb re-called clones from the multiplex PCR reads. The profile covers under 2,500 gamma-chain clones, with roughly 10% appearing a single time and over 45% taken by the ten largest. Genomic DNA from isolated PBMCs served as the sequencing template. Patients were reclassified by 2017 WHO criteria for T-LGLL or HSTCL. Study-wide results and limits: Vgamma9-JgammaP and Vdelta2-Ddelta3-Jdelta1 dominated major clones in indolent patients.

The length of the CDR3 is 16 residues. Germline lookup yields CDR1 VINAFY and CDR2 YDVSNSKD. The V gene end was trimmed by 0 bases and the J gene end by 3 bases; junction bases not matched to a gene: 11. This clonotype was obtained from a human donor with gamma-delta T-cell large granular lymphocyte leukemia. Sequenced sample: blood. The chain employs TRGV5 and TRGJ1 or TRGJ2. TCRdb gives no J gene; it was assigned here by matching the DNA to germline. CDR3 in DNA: TGTGCCACCTGGGACAGGCCGGCACCATGTTATTATAAGAAACTCTTT. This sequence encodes CATWDRPAPCYYKKLF.